Described below is a single TCR beta chain sequence and its context. Its target is unknown. This sample is drawn from a study of immune evolution from preneoplasia to lung adenocarcinoma. Germline V CDR1 and CDR2: KGHSH, LQKENI. The V gene lost 5 bases and the J gene lost 1 base, with 11 bases spanning the gap. The CDR3 is made up of 14 amino acids. TCRdb's copy holds only in-frame clones and misses some; the assay was immunoSEQ multiplex PCR. The sample lists roughly 3,000 clones, roughly 90% seen once, with around 3.1% in the top ten. Study-wide points: Top clone frequencies peaked in normal lung, apparently declining through invasive adenocarcinoma. Clonality was highest in normal lung, lower in later-stage lesions apparently.

Patient tissue came from resections in Japan or China, 2014–2017. Histologic diagnosis was independently verified by two lung pathologists. The TCR was taken from a person aged 65 to 85 with lung adenocarcinoma. Sequencing was performed on FFPE adjacent normal lung tissue. V usage is TRBV18 and J usage is TRBJ1-1, with unresolved D. CDR3 loop: CASSKNRENTEAFF. The CDR3, as DNA: TGTGCCAGCTCAAAGAACCGGGAGAACACTGAAGCTTTCTTT.